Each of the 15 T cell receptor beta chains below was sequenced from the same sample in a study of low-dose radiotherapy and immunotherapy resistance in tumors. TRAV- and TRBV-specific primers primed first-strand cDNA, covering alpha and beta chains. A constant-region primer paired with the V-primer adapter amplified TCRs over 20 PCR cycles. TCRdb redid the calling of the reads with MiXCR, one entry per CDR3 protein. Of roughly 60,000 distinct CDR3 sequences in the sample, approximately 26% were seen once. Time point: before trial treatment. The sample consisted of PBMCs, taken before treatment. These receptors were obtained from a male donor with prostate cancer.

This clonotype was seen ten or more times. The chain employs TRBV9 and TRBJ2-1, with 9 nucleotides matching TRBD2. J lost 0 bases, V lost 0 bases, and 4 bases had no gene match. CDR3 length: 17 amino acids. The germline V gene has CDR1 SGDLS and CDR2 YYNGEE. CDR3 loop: CASSVVGLASSYNEQFF. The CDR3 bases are TGTGCCAGCAGCGTAGTAGGACTAGCGAGCTCCTACAATGAGCAGTTCTTC.

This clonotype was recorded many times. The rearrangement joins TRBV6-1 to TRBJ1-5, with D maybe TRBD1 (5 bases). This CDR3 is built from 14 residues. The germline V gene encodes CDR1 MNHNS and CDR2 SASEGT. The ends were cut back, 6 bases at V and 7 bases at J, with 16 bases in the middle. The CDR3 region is CASSAIGGGQPQHF. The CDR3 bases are TGTGCCAGCAGCGCAATTGGGGGTGGGCAGCCCCAGCATTTT.

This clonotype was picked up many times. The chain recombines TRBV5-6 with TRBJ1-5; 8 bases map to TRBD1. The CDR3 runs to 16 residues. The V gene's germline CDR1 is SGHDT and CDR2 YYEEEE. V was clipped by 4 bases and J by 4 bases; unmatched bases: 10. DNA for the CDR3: TGTGCCAGCAGCCGAGGACAGGGCGAGGGGAATCAGCCCCAGCATTTT. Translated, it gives CASSRGQGEGNQPQHF. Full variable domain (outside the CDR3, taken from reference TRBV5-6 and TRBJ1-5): DAGVTQSPTHLIKTRGQQVTLRCSPKSGHDTVSWYQQALGQGPQFIFQYYEEEERQRGNFPDRFSGHQFPNYSSELNVNALLLGDSALYLCASSRGQGEGNQPQHFGDGTRLSIL.

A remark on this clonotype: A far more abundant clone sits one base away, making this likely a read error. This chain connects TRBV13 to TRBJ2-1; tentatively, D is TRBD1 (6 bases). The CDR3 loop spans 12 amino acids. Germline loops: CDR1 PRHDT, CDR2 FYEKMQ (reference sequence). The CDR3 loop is CGSSDTGFEQFF. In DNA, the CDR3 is TGTGGCAGCAGTGATACAGGGTTTGAGCAGTTCTTC.

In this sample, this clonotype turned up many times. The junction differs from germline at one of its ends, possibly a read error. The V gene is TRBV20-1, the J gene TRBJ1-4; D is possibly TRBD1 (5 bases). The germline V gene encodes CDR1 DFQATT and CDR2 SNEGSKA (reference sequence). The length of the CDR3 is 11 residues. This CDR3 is CSAGDREKLFF. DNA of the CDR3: TGCAGTGCTGGAGACAGAGAAAAACTGTTTTTT.

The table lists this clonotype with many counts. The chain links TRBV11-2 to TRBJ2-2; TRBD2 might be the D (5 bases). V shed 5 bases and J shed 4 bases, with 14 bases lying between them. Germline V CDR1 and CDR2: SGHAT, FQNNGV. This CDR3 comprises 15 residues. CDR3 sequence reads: CASSPLRAGTGELFF. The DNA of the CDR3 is TGTGCCAGCAGCCCCCTGCGCGCGGGCACCGGGGAGCTGTTTTTT. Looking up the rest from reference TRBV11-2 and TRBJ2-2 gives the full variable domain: EAGVAQSPRYKIIEKRQSVAFWCNPISGHATLYWYQQILGQGPKLLIQFQNNGVVDDSQLPKDRFSAERLKGVDSTLKIQPAKLEDSAVYLCASSPLRAGTGELFFGEGSRLTVL.

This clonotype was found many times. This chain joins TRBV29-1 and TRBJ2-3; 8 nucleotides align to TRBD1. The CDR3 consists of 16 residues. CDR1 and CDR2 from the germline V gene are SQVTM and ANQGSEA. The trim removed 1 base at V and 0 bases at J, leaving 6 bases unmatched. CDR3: CSVEGVDRGSTDTQYF. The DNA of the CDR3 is TGCAGCGTTGAAGGGGTAGACAGGGGAAGCACAGATACGCAGTATTTT.

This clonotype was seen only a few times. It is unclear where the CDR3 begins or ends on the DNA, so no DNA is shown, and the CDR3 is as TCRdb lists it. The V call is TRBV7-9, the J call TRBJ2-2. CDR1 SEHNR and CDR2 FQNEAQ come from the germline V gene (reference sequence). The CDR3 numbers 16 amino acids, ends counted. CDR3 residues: CASSALTLNTGELFFF.

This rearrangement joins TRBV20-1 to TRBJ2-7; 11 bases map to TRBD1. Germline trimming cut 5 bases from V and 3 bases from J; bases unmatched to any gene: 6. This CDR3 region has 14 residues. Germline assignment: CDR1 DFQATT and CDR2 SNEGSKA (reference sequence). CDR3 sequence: CSAAGQGANYEQYF. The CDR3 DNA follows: TGCAGTGCTGCTGGACAGGGGGCGAACTACGAGCAGTACTTC.

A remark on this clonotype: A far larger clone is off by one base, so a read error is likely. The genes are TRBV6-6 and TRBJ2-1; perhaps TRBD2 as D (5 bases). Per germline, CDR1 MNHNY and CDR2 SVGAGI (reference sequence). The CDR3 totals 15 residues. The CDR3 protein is CASSYRSGGGSEKFF. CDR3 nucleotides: TGTGCCAGCAGTTACCGCTCGGGTGGCGGGTCTGAGAAGTTCTTC.

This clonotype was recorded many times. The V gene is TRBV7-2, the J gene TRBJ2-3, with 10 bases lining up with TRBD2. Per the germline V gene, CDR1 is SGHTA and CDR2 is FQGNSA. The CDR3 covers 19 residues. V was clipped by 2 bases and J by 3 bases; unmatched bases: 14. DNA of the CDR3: TGTGCCAGCAGCTTACGAGCTAGCGGGAGTGCCAGATGGACAGATACGCAGTATTTT. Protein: CASSLRASGSARWTDTQYF.

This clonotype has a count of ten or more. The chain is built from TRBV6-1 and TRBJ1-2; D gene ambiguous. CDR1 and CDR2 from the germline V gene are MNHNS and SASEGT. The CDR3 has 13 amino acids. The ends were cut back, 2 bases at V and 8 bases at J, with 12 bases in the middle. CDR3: CASSELSGGGYTF. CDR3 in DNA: TGTGCCAGCAGTGAACTGTCCGGAGGAGGCTACACCTTC.

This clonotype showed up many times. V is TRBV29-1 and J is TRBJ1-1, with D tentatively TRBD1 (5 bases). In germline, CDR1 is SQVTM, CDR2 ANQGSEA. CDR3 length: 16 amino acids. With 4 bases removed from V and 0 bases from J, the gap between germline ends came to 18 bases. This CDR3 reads CSVGGVGGGMNTEAFF. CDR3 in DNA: TGCAGCGTTGGAGGGGTTGGGGGAGGGATGAACACTGAAGCTTTCTTT. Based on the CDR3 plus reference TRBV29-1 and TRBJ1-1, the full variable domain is SAVISQKPSRDICQRGTSLTIQCQVDSQVTMMFWYRQQPGQSLTLIATANQGSEATYESGFVIDKFPISRPNLTFSTLTVSNMSPEDSSIYLCSVGGVGGGMNTEAFFGQGTRLTVV.

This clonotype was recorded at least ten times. CDR3 region: CAISESGGYEQYF. DNA of the CDR3: TGTGCCATCAGTGAGTCGGGTGGCTACGAGCAGTACTTC. The gene calls are TRBV10-3 and TRBJ2-7; D is unclear. Germline assignment: CDR1 ENHRY and CDR2 SYGVKD. The CDR3 contains 13 residues. The V and J ends lost 0 bases and 3 bases respectively, with 6 bases between them.

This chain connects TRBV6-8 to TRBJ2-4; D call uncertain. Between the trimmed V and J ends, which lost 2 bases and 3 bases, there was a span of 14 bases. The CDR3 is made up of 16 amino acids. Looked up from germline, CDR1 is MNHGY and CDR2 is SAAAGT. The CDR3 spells CASSYELRHIKNIQYF. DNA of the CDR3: TGTGCCAGCAGTTACGAATTGCGCCATATCAAAAACATTCAGTACTTC.